This T cell receptor beta chain comes out of a study of T cell responses to AZD1222 COVID-19 vaccine. The CDR3 contains 13 residues. Trimming shortened V by 3 bases and J by 3 bases, and 4 bases separated the two germline ends. The V gene's germline CDR1 is SGHRS and CDR2 YFSETQ. Sequenced by immunoSEQ multiplex PCR; TCRdb stores in-frame clones only, minus some. The repertoire consists of some 140,000 clones, with roughly 90% occurring once and the leading ten covering just over 3%. This sample comprised peripheral blood, obtained on day 0 of AZD1222 vaccination. This clonotype was obtained from an adult in good health. V is TRBV5-1 and J is TRBJ2-6; no definite D call. The CDR3 nucleotides read TGCGCCAGCAGCTCTCTTGGGGCCAACGTCCTGACTTTC. It codes for CASSSLGANVLTF.